This TCR beta chain was captured in a study of regulatory and conventional T cells in RAG deficiency. This clone occurred a few times. Conventional CD4+ T cells were sorted from blood as CD25-low CD127-high cells. Some clones are missing from TCRdb's copy, which holds only in-frame ones; the method was immunoSEQ multiplex PCR. The repertoire holds 30,000 to 35,000 clones, with approximately 80% as singletons. The germline V gene has CDR1 SNHLY and CDR2 FYNNEI. This CDR3 comprises 14 residues. J lost 3 bases, V lost 4 bases, and 6 bases had no gene match. These data are also associated with another study on regulatory T cells. Per that paper: The PCR used 52 TRBV and 13 TRBJ primers.

The rearrangement uses TRBV2 and TRBJ2-7; 7 positions agree with TRBD1. This sequence was found in a human donor in good health. Sequencing input: CD4+ effector T cells sorted from blood. The CDR3 DNA reads TGTGCCAGCAGTGCCGGGACAGTTGGCTACGAGCAGTACTTC. Its translation is CASSAGTVGYEQYF.